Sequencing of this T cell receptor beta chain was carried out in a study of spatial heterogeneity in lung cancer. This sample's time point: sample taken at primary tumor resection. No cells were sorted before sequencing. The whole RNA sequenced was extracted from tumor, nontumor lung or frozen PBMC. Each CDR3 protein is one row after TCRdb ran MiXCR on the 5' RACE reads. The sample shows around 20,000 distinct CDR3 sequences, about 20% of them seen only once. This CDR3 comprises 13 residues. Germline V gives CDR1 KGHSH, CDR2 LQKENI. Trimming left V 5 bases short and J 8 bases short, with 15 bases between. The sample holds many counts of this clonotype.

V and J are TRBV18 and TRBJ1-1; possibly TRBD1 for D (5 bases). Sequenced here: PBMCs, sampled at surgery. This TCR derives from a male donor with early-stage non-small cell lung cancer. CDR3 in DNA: TGTGCCAGCTCAGCCGCCAGGGATTCCGAAGCTTTCTTT. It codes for CASSAARDSEAFF.